The 27 T cell receptor beta chains below all came from one sample that was sequenced in a study of CXCR3-negative and CXCR3-positive naive CD8 T cells. UMI labels and 5' RACE were used to prepare the TRB cDNA libraries. Following a re-call of the 5' RACE reads, TCRdb has one entry per CDR3 protein and lacks DNA. The data show roughly 89,000 distinct CDR3 sequences, and the top ten clones hold 1.1%. Sequencing was performed on naive CXCR3- CD8+ T cells from blood. The subset is: CD45RO-CCR7+CD27+CD95- naive CD8+ T cells lacking CXCR3 (TNR3-). These receptors were collected from a human donor in good health. Some clones in this sample may be carry-over from other donors' samples.

The chain links TRBV20-1 to TRBJ2-3; TCRdb lists TRBD2, though no DNA is available to test this call. The germline CDR1 and CDR2 sequences are DFQATT and SNEGSKA (reference sequence). This CDR3 has 15 residues. CDR3 protein: CSASPPTESTDTQYF.

V is TRBV11-2 and J is TRBJ1-3. The CDR3 has 13 amino acids. Germline lookup yields CDR1 SGHAT and CDR2 FQNNGV. The CDR3 protein is CASSFEAGNTIYF.

The chain couples TRBV29-1 to TRBJ2-3; no DNA is available, so the TRBD1 call from TCRdb remains unchecked. CDR1 and CDR2 from the germline V gene are SQVTM and ANQGSEA. The CDR3 consists of 17 residues. The CDR3 spells CSVEDPGQGAATDTQYF.

The chain carries TRBV23-1 and TRBJ2-7; there is no DNA to check the TCRdb D call of TRBD1. TRBV23-1 is placed among ORFs of uncertain function. CDR3 length: 16 residues. CDR3 protein: CASSQSKIDRAYEQYF.

CDR3 amino acids: CSVEVAGAYNEQFF. This chain joins TRBV29-1 and TRBJ2-1; no DNA is available, so the TRBD2 call from TCRdb remains unchecked. The CDR3 consists of 14 residues. The germline V gene encodes CDR1 SQVTM and CDR2 ANQGSEA.

The rearrangement links TRBV11-2 to TRBJ2-3; TCRdb's D call of TRBD1 is untestable without DNA. CDR1 and CDR2 from the germline V gene are SGHAT and FQNNGV. The CDR3 has 16 residues. This CDR3 is CASSLPETGDFLTQYF.

V gene TRBV29-1 combines with J gene TRBJ1-2; TCRdb reports TRBD1, a call that lacks DNA to check it against. Germline CDR1 and CDR2: SQVTM and ANQGSEA. There are 16 residues in the CDR3. The CDR3 spells CSVEETTDRGWSGYTF.

The chain recombines TRBV7-9 with TRBJ2-4; TCRdb proposes TRBD2, but this gene call is untestable without DNA. The CDR3 is 15 residues long. Per the germline V gene, CDR1 is SEHNR and CDR2 is FQNEAQ (reference sequence). The CDR3 is CASSADGAGVDIQYF.

The rearrangement uses TRBV7-9 and TRBJ2-2; the TCRdb D gene call, TRBD1, has no DNA to confirm it. Germline V gene data show CDR1 as SEHNR and CDR2 as FQNEAQ (reference sequence). The CDR3 extends over 14 amino acids. The chain's CDR3 is CARPGTGDTGELFF.

The chain is built from TRBV4-1 and TRBJ2-1; TCRdb's D gene call, TRBD2, goes unchecked for lack of DNA. The CDR3 covers 19 residues. Germline CDR1 MGHRA, CDR2 YSYEKL. The CDR3 region is CASSQEGRRSGRPGNEQFF.

The V and J genes are TRBV7-2 and TRBJ2-3; no DNA is available, so the TRBD2 call from TCRdb remains unchecked. The CDR3 covers 14 residues. Germline V CDR1 and CDR2: SGHTA, FQGNSA. The CDR3 region is CASSLLEGPRAQYF.

This rearrangement joins TRBV29-1 to TRBJ2-5; TCRdb lists TRBD1, though no DNA is available to test this call. In germline, CDR1 is SQVTM, CDR2 ANQGSEA. CDR3 length equals 15 residues. CDR3 loop: CSVEDLDRAGETQYF.

This chain uses TRBV29-1 with TRBJ2-7; the D call of TRBD1 rests on TCRdb alone, since no DNA is present to check it. The CDR3 is 15 amino acids. CDR1 is SQVTM, CDR2 ANQGSEA, per germline. This chain's CDR3 is CSVEGRDSNSYEQYF.

The chain recombines TRBV4-3 with TRBJ1-1; TCRdb's D call of TRBD1 is untestable without DNA. The length of the CDR3 is 14 residues. Germline V CDR1 and CDR2: LGHNA, YSLEER. The CDR3 loop is CASSQVRGHTEAFF.

This chain links TRBV7-9 with TRBJ2-7; TCRdb returns TRBD2, unconfirmable since there is no DNA. Germline values: CDR1 SEHNR, CDR2 FQNEAQ (reference sequence). The CDR3 extends over 13 amino acids. This CDR3 is CASSLGLAGEQYF. Combining the CDR3 with reference TRBV7-9 and TRBJ2-7 gives the whole variable domain DTGVSQNPRHKITKRGQNVTFRCDPISEHNRLYWYRQTLGQGPEFLTYFQNEAQLEKSRLLSDRFSAERPKGSFSTLEIQRTEQGDSAMYLCASSLGLAGEQYFGPGTRLTVT.

The genes are TRBV28 and TRBJ2-2; the D call of TRBD1 rests on TCRdb alone, since no DNA is present to check it. The CDR3 sequence is 13 residues long. Germline V gene data show CDR1 as MDHEN and CDR2 as SYDVKM. The CDR3 loop is CAAGGANTGELFF. Drawing the rest from reference TRBV28 and TRBJ2-2, the complete variable domain is DVKVTQSSRYLVKRTGEKVFLECVQDMDHENMFWYRQDPGLGLRLIYFSYDVKMKEKGDIPEGYSVSREKKERFSLILESASTNQTSMYLCAAGGANTGELFFGEGSRLTVL.

The chain links TRBV29-1 to TRBJ2-7. The germline V gene has CDR1 SQVTM and CDR2 ANQGSEA. This CDR3 region has 12 residues. This CDR3 is CSVVLPNYEQYF.

The chain has TRBV13 and TRBJ2-1; the D call of TRBD2 rests on TCRdb alone, since no DNA is present to check it. Germline V gives CDR1 PRHDT, CDR2 FYEKMQ (reference sequence). This CDR3 is 11 amino acids long. CDR3 sequence reads: CASSSRLEEFF.

V gene TRBV9 combines with J gene TRBJ2-6. The germline gives CDR1 SGDLS, CDR2 YYNGEE. CDR3 length: 16 residues. CDR3 sequence reads: CASSVVSGTGANVLTF.

The chain links TRBV20-1 to TRBJ1-2. Germline CDR1 and CDR2: DFQATT and SNEGSKA (reference sequence). The CDR3 is 15 amino acids. CDR3 in amino acids: CSARDIGEVDYGYTF.

The J gene is TRBJ2-5, the V gene TRBV7-3; the D call of TRBD2 rests on TCRdb alone, since no DNA is present to check it. CDR3 length equals 15 residues. Germline CDR1 reads SGHTA; CDR2 reads FQGTGA. The CDR3 reads CASSSGLAGQETQYF.

This sequence joins TRBV7-3 and TRBJ2-7; TCRdb gives TRBD1 as the D gene, but with no DNA this cannot be confirmed. Germline CDR1 is SGHTA and CDR2 is FQGTGA. The CDR3 consists of 14 residues. The CDR3 region is CASSGGGPTYEQYF.

The chain's CDR3 is CATRLAGGPSEQFF. The chain is built from TRBV28 and TRBJ2-1; TCRdb returns TRBD2, unconfirmable since there is no DNA. Germline lookup yields CDR1 MDHEN and CDR2 SYDVKM. The CDR3 has 14 amino acids.

The chain links TRBV29-1 to TRBJ2-1; TCRdb lists TRBD1, though no DNA is available to test this call. CDR1 is SQVTM, CDR2 ANQGSEA, per germline. The CDR3 is made up of 12 amino acids. The CDR3 region is CSAGQGLNEQFF.

This chain links TRBV12-3 or TRBV12-4 with TRBJ2-1; no DNA is available, so the TRBD1 call from TCRdb remains unchecked. The CDR3 runs to 12 residues. CDR3 protein: CASRLGGNEQFF.

The CDR3 sequence: CAGQATSGDSSYEQYF. This rearrangement joins TRBV7-9 to TRBJ2-7; as DNA is missing, the TRBD2 call by TCRdb cannot be tested. The CDR3 length is 16 residues. The germline V gene has CDR1 SEHNR and CDR2 FQNEAQ (reference sequence).

This rearrangement joins TRBV10-3 to TRBJ2-5; TCRdb selects TRBD1, and the lack of DNA leaves this call unchecked. The germline V gene has CDR1 ENHRY and CDR2 SYGVKD. This CDR3 spans 16 amino acids. The CDR3 spells CAISESRRTVQETQYF.